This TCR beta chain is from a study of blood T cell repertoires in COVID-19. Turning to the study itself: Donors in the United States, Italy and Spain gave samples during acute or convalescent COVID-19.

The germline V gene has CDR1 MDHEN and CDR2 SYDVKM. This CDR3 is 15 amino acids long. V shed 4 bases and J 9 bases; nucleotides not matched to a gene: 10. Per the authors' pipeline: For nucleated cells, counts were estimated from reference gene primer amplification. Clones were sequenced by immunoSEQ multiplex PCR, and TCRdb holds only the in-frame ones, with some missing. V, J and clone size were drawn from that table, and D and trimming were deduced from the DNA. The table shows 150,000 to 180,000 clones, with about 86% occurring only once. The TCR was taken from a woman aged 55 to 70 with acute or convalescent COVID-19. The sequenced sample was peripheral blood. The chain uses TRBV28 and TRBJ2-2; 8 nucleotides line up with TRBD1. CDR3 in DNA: TGTGCCAGCAGTTCCCCCGGACAGGGTTCCTGGGAGCTGTTTTTT. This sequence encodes CASSSPGQGSWELFF.